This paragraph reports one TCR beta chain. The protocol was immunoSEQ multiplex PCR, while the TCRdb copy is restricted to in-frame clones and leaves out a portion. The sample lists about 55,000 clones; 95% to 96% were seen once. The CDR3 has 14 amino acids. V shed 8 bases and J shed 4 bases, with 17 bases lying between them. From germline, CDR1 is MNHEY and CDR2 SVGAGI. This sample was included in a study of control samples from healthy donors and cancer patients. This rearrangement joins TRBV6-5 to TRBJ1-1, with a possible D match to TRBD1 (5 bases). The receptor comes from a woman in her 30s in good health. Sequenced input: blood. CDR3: CASGEGKESTEAFF. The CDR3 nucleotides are TGTGCCAGCGGGGAGGGGAAAGAGAGCACTGAAGCTTTCTTT.